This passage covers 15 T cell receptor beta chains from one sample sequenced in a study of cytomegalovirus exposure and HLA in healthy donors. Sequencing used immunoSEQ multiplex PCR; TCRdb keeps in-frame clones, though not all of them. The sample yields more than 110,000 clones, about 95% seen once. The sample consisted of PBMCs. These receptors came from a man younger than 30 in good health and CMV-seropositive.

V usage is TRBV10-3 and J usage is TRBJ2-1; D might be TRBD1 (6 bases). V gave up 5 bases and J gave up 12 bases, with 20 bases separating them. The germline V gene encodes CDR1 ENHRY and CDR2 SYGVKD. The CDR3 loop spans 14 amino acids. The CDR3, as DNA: TGTGCCATCAGTAGGACCGGGGACAAATCTGTGCAGTTCTTC. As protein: CAISRTGDKSVQFF.

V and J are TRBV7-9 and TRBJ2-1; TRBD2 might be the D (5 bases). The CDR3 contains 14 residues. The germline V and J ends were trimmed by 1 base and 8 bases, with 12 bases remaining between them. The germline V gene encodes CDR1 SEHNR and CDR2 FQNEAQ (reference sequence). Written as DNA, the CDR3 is TGTGCCAGCAGCTTAGGGGATGGAGGCGATGAGCAGTTCTTC. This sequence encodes CASSLGDGGDEQFF. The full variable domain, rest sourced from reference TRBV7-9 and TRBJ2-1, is DTGVSQNPRHKITKRGQNVTFRCDPISEHNRLYWYRQTLGQGPEFLTYFQNEAQLEKSRLLSDRFSAERPKGSFSTLEIQRTEQGDSAMYLCASSLGDGGDEQFFGPGTRLTVL.

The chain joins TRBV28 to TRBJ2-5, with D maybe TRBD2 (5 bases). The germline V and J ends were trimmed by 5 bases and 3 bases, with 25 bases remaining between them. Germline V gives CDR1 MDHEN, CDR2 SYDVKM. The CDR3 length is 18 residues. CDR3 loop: CASSLYSPVYRTEETQYF. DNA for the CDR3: TGTGCCAGCAGTCTGTATTCCCCTGTTTATCGGACTGAAGAGACCCAGTACTTC.

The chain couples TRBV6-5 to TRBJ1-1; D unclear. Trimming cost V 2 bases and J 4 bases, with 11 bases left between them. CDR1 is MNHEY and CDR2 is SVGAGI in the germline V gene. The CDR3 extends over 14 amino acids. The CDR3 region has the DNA TGTGCCAGCAGTTACGGAGTCGCTAGCACTGAAGCTTTCTTT. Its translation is CASSYGVASTEAFF.

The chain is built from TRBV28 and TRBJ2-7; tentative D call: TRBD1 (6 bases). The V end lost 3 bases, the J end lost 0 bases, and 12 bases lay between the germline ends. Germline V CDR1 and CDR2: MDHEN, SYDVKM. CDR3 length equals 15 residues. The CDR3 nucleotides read TGTGCCAGCAGTTTTTCAGGGGCCCTCTCCTACGAGCAGTACTTC. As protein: CASSFSGALSYEQYF.

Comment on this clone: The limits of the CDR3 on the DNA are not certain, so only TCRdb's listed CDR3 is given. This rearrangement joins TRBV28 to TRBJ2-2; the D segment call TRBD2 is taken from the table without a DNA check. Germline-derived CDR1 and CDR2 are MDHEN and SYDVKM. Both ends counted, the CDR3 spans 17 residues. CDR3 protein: CASSTSGLARNTGELFF.

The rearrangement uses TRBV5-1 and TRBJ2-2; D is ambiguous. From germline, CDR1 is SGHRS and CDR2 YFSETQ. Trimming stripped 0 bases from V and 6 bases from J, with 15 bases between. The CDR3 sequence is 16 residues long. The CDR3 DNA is TGCGCCAGCAGCTTGGTAAGTCAGGTAGGCCCCGGGGAGCTGTTTTTT. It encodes CASSLVSQVGPGELFF.

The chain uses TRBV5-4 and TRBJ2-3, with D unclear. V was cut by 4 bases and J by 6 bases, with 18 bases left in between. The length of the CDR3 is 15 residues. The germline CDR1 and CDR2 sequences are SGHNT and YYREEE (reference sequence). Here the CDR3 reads CASSRVRTETDTQYF. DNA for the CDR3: TGTGCCAGCAGCCGGGTGCGCACGGAGACCGATACGCAGTATTTT.

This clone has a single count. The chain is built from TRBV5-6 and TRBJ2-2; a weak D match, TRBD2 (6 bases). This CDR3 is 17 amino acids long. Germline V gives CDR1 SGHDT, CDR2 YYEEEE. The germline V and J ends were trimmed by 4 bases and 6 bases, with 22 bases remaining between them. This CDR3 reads CASSANGDGRDPGELFF. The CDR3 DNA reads TGTGCCAGCAGCGCAAACGGCGACGGGAGAGACCCCGGGGAGCTGTTTTTT. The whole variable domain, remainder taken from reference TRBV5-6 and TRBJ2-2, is DAGVTQSPTHLIKTRGQQVTLRCSPKSGHDTVSWYQQALGQGPQFIFQYYEEEERQRGNFPDRFSGHQFPNYSSELNVNALLLGDSALYLCASSANGDGRDPGELFFGEGSRLTVL.

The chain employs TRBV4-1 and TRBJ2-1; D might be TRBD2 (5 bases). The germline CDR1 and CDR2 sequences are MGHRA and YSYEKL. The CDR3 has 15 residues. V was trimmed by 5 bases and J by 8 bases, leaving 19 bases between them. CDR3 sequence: CASSFEDSKVDEQFF. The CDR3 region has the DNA TGCGCCAGCAGCTTCGAGGACTCAAAGGTCGATGAGCAGTTCTTC.

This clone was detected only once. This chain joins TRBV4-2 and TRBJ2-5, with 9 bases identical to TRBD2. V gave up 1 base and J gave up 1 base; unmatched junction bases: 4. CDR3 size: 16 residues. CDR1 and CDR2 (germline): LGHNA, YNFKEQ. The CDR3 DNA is TGTGCCAGCAGCCAAGGTGTAGCGGGAGCCCAAGAGACCCAGTACTTC. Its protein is CASSQGVAGAQETQYF.

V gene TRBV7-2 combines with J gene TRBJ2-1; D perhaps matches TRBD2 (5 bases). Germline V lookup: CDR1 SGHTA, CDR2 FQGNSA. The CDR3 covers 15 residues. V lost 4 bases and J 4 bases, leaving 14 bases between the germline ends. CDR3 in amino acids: CASSSSGVLYNEQFF. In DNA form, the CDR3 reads TGTGCCAGCAGCTCCAGCGGAGTCCTTTACAATGAGCAGTTCTTC.

The CDR3 reads CASSLGTGFYFYEQYF. The CDR3 DNA reads TGTGCCAGCAGCTTAGGAACAGGTTTCTACTTCTACGAGCAGTACTTC. V usage is TRBV7-6 and J usage is TRBJ2-7, with TRBD1 as a possible D gene (5 bases). Deletions cut 1 base from V and 3 bases from J, with 16 bases between. Germline CDR1 and CDR2: SGHVS and FNYEAQ. This CDR3 has 16 residues.

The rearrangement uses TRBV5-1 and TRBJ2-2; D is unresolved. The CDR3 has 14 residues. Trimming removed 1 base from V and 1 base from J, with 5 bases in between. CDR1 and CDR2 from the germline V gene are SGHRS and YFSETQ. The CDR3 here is CASSLTQNTGELFF. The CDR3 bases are TGCGCCAGCAGCTTGACACAGAACACCGGGGAGCTGTTTTTT.

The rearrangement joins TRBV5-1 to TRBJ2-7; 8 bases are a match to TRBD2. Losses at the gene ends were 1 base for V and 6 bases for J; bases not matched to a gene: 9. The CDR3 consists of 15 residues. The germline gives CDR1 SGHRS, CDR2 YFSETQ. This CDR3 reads CASSLIPAGVSEQYF. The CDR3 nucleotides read TGCGCCAGCAGCTTGATACCAGCGGGAGTTAGCGAGCAGTACTTC.